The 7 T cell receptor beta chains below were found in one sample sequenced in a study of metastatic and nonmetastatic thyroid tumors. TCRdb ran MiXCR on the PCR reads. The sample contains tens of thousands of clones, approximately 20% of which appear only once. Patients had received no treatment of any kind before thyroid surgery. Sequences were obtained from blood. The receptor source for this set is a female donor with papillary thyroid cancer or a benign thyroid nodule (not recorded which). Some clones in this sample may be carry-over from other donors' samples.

CDR3 protein: CASSLGQGVTDTQYF. The CDR3 region has the DNA TGCGCCAGCAGCTTGGGGCAGGGGGTCACAGATACGCAGTATTTT. The chain links TRBV5-1 to TRBJ2-3, with 7 bases fitting TRBD1. CDR1 SGHRS and CDR2 YFSETQ come from the germline V gene. CDR3 length: 15 amino acids. The V segment lost 0 bases and the J segment 2 bases; nucleotides outside the gene matches: 3.

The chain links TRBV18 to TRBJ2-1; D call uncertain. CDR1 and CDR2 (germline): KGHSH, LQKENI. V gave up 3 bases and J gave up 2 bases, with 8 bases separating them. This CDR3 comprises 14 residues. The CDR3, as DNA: TGTGCCAGCTCACCCACGCAAGCCTACAATGAGCAGTTCTTC. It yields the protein CASSPTQAYNEQFF.

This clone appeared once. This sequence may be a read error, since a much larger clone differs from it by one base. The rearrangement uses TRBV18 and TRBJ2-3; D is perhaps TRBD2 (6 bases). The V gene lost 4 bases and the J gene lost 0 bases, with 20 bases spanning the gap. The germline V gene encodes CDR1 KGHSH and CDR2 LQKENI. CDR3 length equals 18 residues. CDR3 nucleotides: TGTGCCAGCTCACTTGTGAGCGGACTATCTACTAGCACAGATACGCAGTATTTT. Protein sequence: CASSLVSGLSTSTDTQYF.

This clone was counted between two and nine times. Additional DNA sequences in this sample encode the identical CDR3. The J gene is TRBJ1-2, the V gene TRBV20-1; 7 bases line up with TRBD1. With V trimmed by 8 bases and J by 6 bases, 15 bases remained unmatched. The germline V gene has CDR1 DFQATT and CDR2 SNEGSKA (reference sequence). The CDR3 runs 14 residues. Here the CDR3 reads CSTQGGGRIDGYTF. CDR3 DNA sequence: TGCAGTACGCAGGGGGGTGGGCGAATTGATGGCTACACCTTC.

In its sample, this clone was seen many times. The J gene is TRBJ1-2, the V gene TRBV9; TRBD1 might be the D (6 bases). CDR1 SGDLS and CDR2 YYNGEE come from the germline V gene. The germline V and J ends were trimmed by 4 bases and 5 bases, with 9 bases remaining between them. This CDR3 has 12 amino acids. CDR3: CASSPGQYGYTF. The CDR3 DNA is TGTGCCAGCAGCCCTGGACAGTATGGCTACACCTTC.

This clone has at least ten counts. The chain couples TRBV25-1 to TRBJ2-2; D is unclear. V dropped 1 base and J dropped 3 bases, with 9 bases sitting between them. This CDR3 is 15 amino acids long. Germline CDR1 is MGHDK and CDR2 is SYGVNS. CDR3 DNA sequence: TGTGCCAGCAGTGAATCTATAGGGTACACCGGGGAGCTGTTTTTT. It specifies CASSESIGYTGELFF.

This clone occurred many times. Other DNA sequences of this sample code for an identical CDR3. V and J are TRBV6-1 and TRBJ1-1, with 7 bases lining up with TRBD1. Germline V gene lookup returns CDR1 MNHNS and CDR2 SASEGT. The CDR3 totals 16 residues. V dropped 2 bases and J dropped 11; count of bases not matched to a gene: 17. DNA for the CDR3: TGTGCCAGCAGTGAATTGCGGTTGAGGCTAGGGGGCGATGCTTTCTTT. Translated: CASSELRLRLGGDAFF.